These 5 T cell receptor beta chains were all obtained from the same sample, sequenced in a study of T cell repertoires in cytomegalovirus infection. No antigen has been assigned to these receptors. Via MiXCR, TCRdb re-called the reads, giving one row per CDR3 protein. The table includes approximately 1,000,000 distinct CDR3 sequences, roughly 30% detected once. Source: cultured CD8+ T cells from PBMCs, taken from culture after CMV antigen stimulation. These receptors were obtained from a human donor in good health (CMV status not recorded). Some clones in this sample may be carry-over from other donors' samples.

This clonotype was found a few times. The chain uses TRBV4-3 and TRBJ2-2; 8 nucleotides agree with TRBD1. Trimming at V came to 3 bases and at J to 1 base, leaving 4 bases not matched to a gene. Germline CDR1 and CDR2: LGHNA and YSLEER. There are 16 residues in the CDR3. CDR3 coding DNA: TGCGCCAGCAGCCACGGAGGACAGGGGAACACCGGGGAGCTGTTTTTT. Translating gives CASSHGGQGNTGELFF.

V gene TRBV29-1 combines with J gene TRBJ2-2; 7 bases are shared with TRBD2. CDR1 SQVTM and CDR2 ANQGSEA come from the germline V gene. The ends lost 3 bases at V and 3 bases at J; junction bases unmatched: 4. The CDR3 is made up of 14 amino acids. CDR3 nucleotide sequence: TGCAGCGTTGATTGGGCGGGGGACACCGGGGAGCTGTTTTTT. Encoded protein: CSVDWAGDTGELFF.

At least ten counts were recorded for this clonotype. The chain combines TRBV7-2 with TRBJ2-1, with D perhaps being TRBD1 or TRBD2 (6 bases each). CDR1 and CDR2 (germline): SGHTA, FQGNSA. V lost 2 bases and J lost 8, with 13 bases in between. The CDR3 consists of 14 residues. For the CDR3, the DNA is TGTGCCAGCAGCTTAAGGGGGGTCTGGGATGAGCAGTTCTTC. Translating gives CASSLRGVWDEQFF.

This rearrangement joins TRBV11-2 to TRBJ2-7, with unresolved D. The length of the CDR3 is 18 residues. Trimming took 0 bases from V and 2 from J, leaving 20 bases between them. Germline assignment: CDR1 SGHAT and CDR2 FQNNGV. The CDR3 sequence: CASSLDGALGYNPYEQYF. DNA of the CDR3: TGTGCCAGCAGCTTAGATGGCGCGTTGGGCTACAATCCCTACGAGCAGTACTTC.

This clonotype has at least ten counts. The chain joins TRBV7-6 to TRBJ2-2, with TRBD2 matching 7 bases. CDR3 length: 14 residues. The germline gives CDR1 SGHVS, CDR2 FNYEAQ. V shed 8 bases and J 5 bases; nucleotides not matched to a gene: 8. In DNA form, the CDR3 reads TGTGCCAGCTTTGGGGGAGGGGCAACCGGGGAGCTGTTTTTT. Amino acid sequence: CASFGGGATGELFF.